The 15 T cell receptor beta chains below were found in one sample sequenced in a study of cytomegalovirus exposure and HLA in healthy donors. The primer mix had 60 Vbeta and 13 Jbeta primers. Sequenced by immunoSEQ multiplex PCR; TCRdb stores in-frame clones only, minus some. This table has 35,000 to 55,000 clones, 63% appearing once. The specimen sequenced was PBMCs. All receptors come from a man in his sixties in good health and CMV-seropositive.

V gene TRBV10-3 combines with J gene TRBJ2-7; 14 bases are a match to TRBD2. The CDR3 covers 16 residues. Germline values: CDR1 ENHRY, CDR2 SYGVKD. Losses at the gene ends were 6 bases for V and 5 bases for J; bases not matched to a gene: 9. In nucleotides, the CDR3 is TGTGCCATCAGCCCGGGACTAGCGGGAGATAAGGACGAGCAGTACTTC. Amino acid sequence: CAISPGLAGDKDEQYF.

This clone turned up a few times. The chain is built from TRBV18 and TRBJ2-2, with TRBD2 as a possible D gene (5 bases). This CDR3 region has 13 residues. Trimming removed 3 bases at V and 7 bases at J, with 9 bases between. Germline V gene data show CDR1 as KGHSH and CDR2 as LQKENI. CDR3 in amino acids: CASSPGNGGELFF. DNA of the CDR3: TGTGCCAGCTCACCCGGGAACGGCGGGGAGCTGTTTTTT.

V usage is TRBV9 and J usage is TRBJ2-3, with a weak D call TRBD2 (5 bases). The CDR3 loop spans 13 amino acids. Germline-derived CDR1 and CDR2 are SGDLS and YYNGEE. V lost 2 bases to trimming and J lost 3 bases, with 7 bases between them. In DNA, the CDR3 is TGTGCCAGCAGCGTTACTAGTACAGATACGCAGTATTTT. Translating gives CASSVTSTDTQYF.

A note on this clone: One end of the junction does not line up with germline, which may come from a read error. The gene calls are TRBV7-3 and TRBJ1-2, with 7 bases lining up with TRBD1. Germline V gene data show CDR1 as SGHTA and CDR2 as FQGTGA. The CDR3 runs 13 residues. CDR3 protein: CASSPDRVTNLHF. For the CDR3, the DNA is TGTGCCAGCAGCCCCGACAGGGTGACTAATCTACATTTC.

This clone appeared a few times. V and J are TRBV14 and TRBJ1-2, with TRBD1 as a possible D gene (6 bases). Looked up from germline, CDR1 is SGHDN and CDR2 is FVKESK. Trimming took 3 bases from V and 0 from J, leaving 8 bases between them. This CDR3 comprises 14 residues. CDR3 sequence reads: CASSHRTANYGYTF. CDR3 nucleotide sequence: TGTGCCAGCAGCCATAGGACAGCTAACTATGGCTACACCTTC.

This clone was detected only a few times. The chain combines TRBV7-6 with TRBJ2-2; TRBD1 aligns across 9 bases. CDR1 and CDR2 from the germline V gene are SGHVS and FNYEAQ. Trimming took 4 bases from V and 2 from J; bases not matched to a gene: 5. CDR3 length equals 16 residues. CDR3 amino acids: CASSSTGGKNTGELFF. The CDR3 nucleotides read TGTGCCAGCAGCTCGACAGGGGGAAAAAACACCGGGGAGCTGTTTTTT.

The chain combines TRBV6-5 with TRBJ2-5, with a tentative D call TRBD2 (5 bases). The CDR3 loop spans 12 amino acids. The V end was cut by 3 bases, the J end by 5 bases, with 7 bases between. The germline gives CDR1 MNHEY, CDR2 SVGAGI. The CDR3 here is CASSYRGETQYF. The CDR3 bases are TGTGCCAGCAGTTATCGAGGGGAGACCCAGTACTTC.

This clone was found a few times. CDR3: CATSREIYLGQGPNVLTF. The CDR3, as DNA: TGTGCCACCAGCAGAGAGATTTATTTGGGACAGGGGCCCAACGTCCTGACTTTC. The chain recombines TRBV15 with TRBJ2-6, with 10 nucleotides matching TRBD1. Germline loops: CDR1 LNHNV, CDR2 YYDKDF (reference sequence). This CDR3 spans 18 amino acids. J gave up 8 bases and V 0 bases, and 10 bases lay outside the gene matches.

The genes are TRBV28 and TRBJ2-2, with 7 bases lining up with TRBD2. V trimming: 5 bases; J trimming: 4 bases; junction bases outside the gene matches: 7. Germline values: CDR1 MDHEN, CDR2 SYDVKM. This CDR3 comprises 15 residues. The CDR3 sequence: CASSETSPGTGELFF. The CDR3 DNA reads TGTGCCAGCAGTGAGACTAGCCCCGGCACCGGGGAGCTGTTTTTT.

V and J are TRBV18 and TRBJ2-1; 8 positions agree with TRBD2. Germline trimming cut 4 bases from V and 5 bases from J; bases unmatched to any gene: 7. The germline V gene has CDR1 KGHSH and CDR2 LQKENI. The CDR3 is 15 residues long. DNA for the CDR3: TGTGCCAGCTCACTACAGGGACTAGGAAACAATGAGCAGTTCTTC. This gives the protein CASSLQGLGNNEQFF.

This clone occurred once. The V and J genes are TRBV6-1 and TRBJ2-3; TRBD2 aligns across 10 bases. Trimming removed 0 bases from V and 4 bases from J; junction bases left unmatched: 1. CDR1 MNHNS and CDR2 SASEGT come from the germline V gene. This CDR3 has 15 amino acids. The DNA of the CDR3 is TGTGCCAGCAGTGAAGCAGCGGGAGGGCCAGATACGCAGTATTTT. This sequence encodes CASSEAAGGPDTQYF.

The chain carries TRBV6-1 and TRBJ1-4, with TRBD1 matching over 8 bases. Germline V lookup: CDR1 MNHNS, CDR2 SASEGT. This CDR3 contains 12 residues. J lost 8 bases, V lost 6 bases, and 2 bases had no gene match. The CDR3 nucleotides are TGTGCCAGCAGGGGACAGGCGGAAAAACTGTTTTTT. It is translated as CASRGQAEKLFF.

V is TRBV29-1 and J is TRBJ2-7; 7 positions match TRBD2. The CDR3 is made up of 12 amino acids. V dropped 7 bases and J dropped 2; count of bases not matched to a gene: 5. From germline, CDR1 is SQVTM and CDR2 ANQGSEA. The CDR3 reads CSGGGSPYEQYF. The CDR3 DNA sequence: TGCAGCGGTGGCGGGAGTCCCTACGAGCAGTACTTC.

The J gene is TRBJ1-2, the V gene TRBV25-1, with D unresolved. V was pared by 7 bases and J by 0 bases, with 15 bases between. Germline lookup yields CDR1 MGHDK and CDR2 SYGVNS. The CDR3 length is 15 residues. CDR3 residues: CASTPRFPANYGYTF. CDR3 nucleotides: TGTGCCAGCACCCCCCGTTTCCCAGCTAACTATGGCTACACCTTC.

DNA of the CDR3: TGTGCCAGCAGCCCGACCTCAGGGAGGACAGATACGCAGTATTTT. It codes for CASSPTSGRTDTQYF. This rearrangement joins TRBV7-3 to TRBJ2-3; D might be TRBD2 (6 bases). Trimming removed 5 bases at V and 3 bases at J, with 15 bases between. The length of the CDR3 is 15 residues. Germline V CDR1 and CDR2: SGHTA, FQGTGA.